This T cell receptor beta chain was sequenced during a study of T cell therapy after organ transplantation. Study background: Of ten patients, eight responded clinically and two did not.

The ends were cut back, 2 bases at V and 3 bases at J, with 13 bases in the middle. From germline, CDR1 is MDHEN and CDR2 SYDVKM. The CDR3 has 15 amino acids. Data came from immunoSEQ multiplex PCR; TCRdb stores just in-frame clones and leaves some out. The sample contains some 6,000 clones, about 74% of which appear only once. On this clone itself: Antigen unknown.

Time point defined: 4-8 weeks after completion of therapy. Study-level results: Low CD8+ T cell yield possibly reduced coverage, hiding nonresponder expansions. Post-therapy CD8 clonality change correlated inversely with pretherapy clonality.

The chain recombines TRBV28 with TRBJ1-1; perhaps TRBD1 as D (5 bases). The sample was CD8+ T cells from blood, taken after autologous CMV-specific T cell therapy. This clonotype was obtained from a human patient who had received a solid organ transplant and had CMV disease. Some T cells may have come from the graft donor. CDR3 sequence (DNA): TGTGCCAGCAGTTTAACAGGATTAGAGGACACTGAAGCTTTCTTT. Translating gives CASSLTGLEDTEAFF.